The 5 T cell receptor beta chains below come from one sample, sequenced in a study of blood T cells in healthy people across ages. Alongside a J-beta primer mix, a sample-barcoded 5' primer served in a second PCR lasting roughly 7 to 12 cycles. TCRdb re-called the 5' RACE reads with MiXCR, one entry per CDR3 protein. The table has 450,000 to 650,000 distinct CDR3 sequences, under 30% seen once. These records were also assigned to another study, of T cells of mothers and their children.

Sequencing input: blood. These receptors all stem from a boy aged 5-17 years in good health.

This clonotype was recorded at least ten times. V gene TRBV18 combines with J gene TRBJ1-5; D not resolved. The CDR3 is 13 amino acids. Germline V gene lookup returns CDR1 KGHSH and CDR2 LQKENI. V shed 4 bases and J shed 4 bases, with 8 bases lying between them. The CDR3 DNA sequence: TGTGCCAGCTCACTGGCTCGGAATCAGCCCCAGCATTTT. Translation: CASSLARNQPQHF.

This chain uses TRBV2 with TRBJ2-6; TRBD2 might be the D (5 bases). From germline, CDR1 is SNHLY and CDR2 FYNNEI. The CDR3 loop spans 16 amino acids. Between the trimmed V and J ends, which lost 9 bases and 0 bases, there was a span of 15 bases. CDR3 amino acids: CARLSGLSSGANVLTF. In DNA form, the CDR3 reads TGTGCCAGACTGAGCGGACTGAGCTCTGGGGCCAACGTCCTGACTTTC.

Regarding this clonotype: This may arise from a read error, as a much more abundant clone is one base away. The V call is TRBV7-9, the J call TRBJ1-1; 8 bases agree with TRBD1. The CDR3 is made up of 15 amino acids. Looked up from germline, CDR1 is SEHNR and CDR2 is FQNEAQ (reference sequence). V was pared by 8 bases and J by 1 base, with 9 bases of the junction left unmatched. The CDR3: CASGTRQGSNTEAFF. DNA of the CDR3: TGTGCCAGCGGCACTAGACAGGGGTCGAACACTGAAGCTTTCTTT.

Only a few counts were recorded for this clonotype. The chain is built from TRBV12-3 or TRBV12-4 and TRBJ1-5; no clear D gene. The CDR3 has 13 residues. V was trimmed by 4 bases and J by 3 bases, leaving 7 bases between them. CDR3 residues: CASSYGPNQPQHF. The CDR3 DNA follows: TGTGCCAGCAGTTACGGGCCCAATCAGCCCCAGCATTTT.

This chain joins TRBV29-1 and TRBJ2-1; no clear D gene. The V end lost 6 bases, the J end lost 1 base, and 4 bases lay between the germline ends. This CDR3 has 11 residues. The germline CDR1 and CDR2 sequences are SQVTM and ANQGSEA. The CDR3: CSVLSYNEQFF. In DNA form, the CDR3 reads TGCAGCGTCTTATCCTACAATGAGCAGTTCTTC.